The 28 T cell receptor beta chains below were found in one sample sequenced in a study of T cell changes during pregnancy in multiple sclerosis. Produced via immunoSEQ multiplex PCR; TCRdb's table is partial and in-frame only. This sample has 90,000 to 100,000 clones, with around 92% found just once. The sample here was peripheral blood, taken after pregnancy. Receptor source: a female donor in good health, enrolled as a control in a pregnancy study.

This rearrangement joins TRBV18 to TRBJ2-1; maybe TRBD1 (6 bases). This CDR3 contains 14 residues. The V and J ends lost 5 bases and 7 bases respectively, with 15 bases between them. Germline CDR1 reads KGHSH; CDR2 reads LQKENI. The CDR3 reads CASSLRTVLNEQFF. The CDR3 DNA follows: TGTGCCAGCTCATTACGGACAGTACTAAATGAGCAGTTCTTC.

V is TRBV19 and J is TRBJ1-1, with a weak D call TRBD1 (6 bases). This CDR3 is built from 14 residues. Germline V gene lookup returns CDR1 LNHDA and CDR2 SQIVND (reference sequence). V lost 3 bases to trimming and J lost 4 bases, with 12 bases between them. The CDR3 DNA reads as TGTGCCAGTAGTATGCAGGGGTCAGGCACTGAAGCTTTCTTT. It encodes CASSMQGSGTEAFF.

This sequence joins TRBV5-5 and TRBJ2-1, with a possible D match to TRBD2 (6 bases). Germline CDR1 reads SGHKS; CDR2 reads YYEKEE (reference sequence). The germline V and J ends were trimmed by 1 base and 6 bases, with 14 bases remaining between them. The CDR3 totals 15 residues. The CDR3 here is CASSLTGLGGNEQFF. In DNA, the CDR3 is TGTGCCAGCAGCTTGACGGGACTGGGGGGCAATGAGCAGTTCTTC.

On this clone itself: At one end, the junction sequence differs from germline, possibly due to a read error. The chain uses TRBV7-7 and TRBJ2-7, with 8 bases fitting TRBD1. The CDR3 extends over 13 amino acids. Germline V gives CDR1 SSHAT, CDR2 FNYEAQ (reference sequence). DNA of the CDR3: TGTGCTAGCAGCTTAAAACAGGGGGGTGAGCAGTACTTC. This gives the protein CASSLKQGGEQYF.

The V call is TRBV11-2, the J call TRBJ1-1; the D is unclear. The CDR3 is made up of 13 amino acids. The ends were cut back, 5 bases at V and 3 bases at J, with 10 bases in the middle. The germline V gene encodes CDR1 SGHAT and CDR2 FQNNGV. CDR3 residues: CASSARGDTEAFF. Written as DNA, the CDR3 is TGTGCCAGCAGCGCCCGGGGAGACACTGAAGCTTTCTTT.

V and J are TRBV11-1 and TRBJ1-2; D is ambiguous. Germline assignment: CDR1 SGHAT and CDR2 FQDESV (reference sequence). Trimming removed 0 bases from V and 2 bases from J, with 10 bases in between. This CDR3 has 15 amino acids. In DNA form, the CDR3 reads TGTGCCAGCAGCTTAGCGGGTGGCGGAAACTATGGCTACACCTTC. Protein product: CASSLAGGGNYGYTF. Supplemented by reference TRBV11-1 and TRBJ1-2, the full variable domain reads EAEVAQSPRYKITEKSQAVAFWCDPISGHATLYWYRQILGQGPELLVQFQDESVVDDSQLPKDRFSAERLKGVDSTLKIQPAELGDSAMYLCASSLAGGGNYGYTFGSGTRLTVV.

As DNA, the CDR3 is TGTGCCAGCGGGGGTTCTGCGGGGGGACTGGAGGGGCTTACCTACGAGCAGTACTTC. It encodes CASGGSAGGLEGLTYEQYF. The chain has TRBV7-3 and TRBJ2-7; TRBD2 matches at 8 bases. This CDR3 is 19 amino acids long. V shed 8 bases, J shed 2 bases, and the junction held 23 bases outside the gene matches. Germline values: CDR1 SGHTA, CDR2 FQGTGA.

The chain recombines TRBV9 with TRBJ2-7; weak D call: TRBD1 (5 bases). The CDR3 consists of 15 residues. The germline CDR1 and CDR2 sequences are SGDLS and YYNGEE. Trimming left V 0 bases short and J 2 bases short, with 12 bases between. The CDR3 spells CASSVADDSPYEQYF. In nucleotides, the CDR3 is TGTGCCAGCAGCGTAGCTGATGACAGTCCCTACGAGCAGTACTTC. The complete variable domain, with remaining parts taken from reference TRBV9 and TRBJ2-7, reads DSGVTQTPKHLITATGQRVTLRCSPRSGDLSVYWYQQSLDQGLQFLIQYYNGEERAKGNILERFSAQQFPDLHSELNLSSLELGDSALYFCASSVADDSPYEQYFGPGTRLTVT.

The chain has TRBV19 and TRBJ1-1, with unresolved D. The V and J ends lost 9 bases and 1 base respectively, with 12 bases between them. CDR1 and CDR2 from the germline V gene are LNHDA and SQIVND (reference sequence). This CDR3 comprises 13 residues. Here the CDR3 DNA reads TGTGCCAGCCACCCGTTGAGGAACACTGAAGCTTTCTTT. This translates into CASHPLRNTEAFF.

This clone was counted once. The gene calls are TRBV5-1 and TRBJ2-7; D is possibly TRBD1 (6 bases). Germline V gene lookup returns CDR1 SGHRS and CDR2 YFSETQ. Deletions cut 4 bases from V and 4 bases from J, with 15 bases between. The CDR3 has 14 amino acids. The CDR3 loop reads CASSPRKGEYEQYF. The CDR3 coding sequence is TGCGCCAGCAGCCCGAGGAAGGGGGAATACGAGCAGTACTTC.

J is TRBJ2-5 and V is TRBV28; 9 nucleotides line up with TRBD2. The germline V gene encodes CDR1 MDHEN and CDR2 SYDVKM. J gave up 5 bases and V 7 bases, and 11 bases lay outside the gene matches. The CDR3 runs to 15 residues. In nucleotides, the CDR3 is TGTGCCAGCATCCCGGGGGCGGGAGGGTACGAGACCCAGTACTTC. Translation gives CASIPGAGGYETQYF.

The chain is built from TRBV5-1 and TRBJ2-7, with 9 nucleotides matching TRBD2. After removal of 0 bases from V and 4 bases from J, the junction contained 5 bases not matched to a gene. There are 15 residues in the CDR3. Germline loops: CDR1 SGHRS, CDR2 YFSETQ. The CDR3 spells CASSLARTSEYEQYF. The DNA for the CDR3 is TGCGCCAGCAGCTTGGCCCGGACTAGCGAGTACGAGCAGTACTTC.

This sequence joins TRBV2 and TRBJ2-5; 15 bases line up with TRBD2. V lost 6 bases and J lost 11; bases outside the gene matches: 10. The CDR3 loop spans 15 amino acids. Germline V gene sequence: CDR1 SNHLY, CDR2 FYNNEI. The CDR3 DNA follows: TGTGCCAGCAGCCCGGGACTAGCGGGGGGTAGGGAGCAGTACTTC. Translation: CASSPGLAGGREQYF.

The genes are TRBV4-1 and TRBJ1-1, with TRBD1 identical over 9 bases. Per germline, CDR1 MGHRA and CDR2 YSYEKL. The junction had 6 bases not matched to a gene; V was cut back by 4 bases and J by 0 bases. The CDR3 totals 16 residues. DNA of the CDR3: TGCGCCAGCAGCCCCGGGACAGGGATCTTGAACACTGAAGCTTTCTTT. This codes for CASSPGTGILNTEAFF.

The chain has TRBV7-9 and TRBJ2-7; tentatively, D is TRBD1 (6 bases). CDR1 is SEHNR and CDR2 is FQNEAQ in the germline V gene (reference sequence). Trimming shortened V by 4 bases and J by 1 base, and 8 bases separated the two germline ends. The CDR3 is made up of 13 amino acids. This chain's CDR3 is CASSSRGSYEQYF. In DNA form, the CDR3 reads TGTGCCAGCAGCTCCAGGGGTTCCTACGAGCAGTACTTC.

V and J are TRBV19 and TRBJ2-3; 9 bases agree with TRBD2. V lost 3 bases, J lost 6 bases, and 7 bases stayed unmatched. The CDR3 has 15 amino acids. The germline V gene encodes CDR1 LNHDA and CDR2 SQIVND (reference sequence). The CDR3 protein is CASSIPASGADTQYF. The CDR3 region has the DNA TGTGCCAGTAGTATCCCGGCTAGCGGGGCCGATACGCAGTATTTT.

This chain connects TRBV6-4 to TRBJ1-6; weak D call: TRBD1 (5 bases). The germline V gene encodes CDR1 MRHNA and CDR2 SNTAGT. The V end was cut by 3 bases, the J end by 10 bases, with 13 bases between. The CDR3 length is 14 residues. As DNA, the CDR3 is TGTGCCAGCAGTGAGGGCAGGGAGGGATCACCCCTCCACTTT. Amino acids: CASSEGREGSPLHF.

V gene TRBV6-6 combines with J gene TRBJ2-5, with 11 bases that match TRBD2. Germline CDR1 reads MNHNY; CDR2 reads SVGAGI (reference sequence). Trimming cost V 7 bases and J 1 base; bases outside gene matches: 2. The CDR3 is made up of 14 amino acids. Here the CDR3 reads CASILAGGQETQYF. CDR3 nucleotides: TGTGCCAGCATTCTAGCGGGGGGCCAAGAGACCCAGTACTTC.

The gene calls are TRBV9 and TRBJ2-2, with TRBD1 matching over 8 bases. The CDR3 spans 15 residues. With V trimmed by 5 bases and J by 5 bases, 8 bases remained unmatched. In germline, CDR1 is SGDLS, CDR2 YYNGEE. The CDR3 DNA reads TGTGCCAGCAGGGGTCCAGGGGGCCGGACCGGGGAGCTGTTTTTT. Protein sequence: CASRGPGGRTGELFF.

The rearrangement uses TRBV7-9 and TRBJ2-2; D gene unclear. The germline CDR1 and CDR2 sequences are SEHNR and FQNEAQ (reference sequence). Trimming shortened V by 3 bases and J by 2 bases, and 13 bases separated the two germline ends. The CDR3 is 16 residues long. This CDR3 reads CASSFVQYLNTGELFF. In nucleotides, the CDR3 is TGTGCCAGCAGCTTTGTACAGTACCTTAACACCGGGGAGCTGTTTTTT.

The CDR3 spells CASSGTSGSYEQYF. The CDR3 nucleotides are TGTGCCAGCAGCGGGACTAGCGGTTCCTACGAGCAGTACTTC. The V and J genes are TRBV7-8 and TRBJ2-7, with TRBD2 identical over 11 bases. Germline trimming cut 5 bases from V and 1 base from J; bases unmatched to any gene: 1. Germline CDR1 SGHVS, CDR2 FQNEAQ. This CDR3 is 14 amino acids long.

Written as DNA, the CDR3 is TGTGCCAGCAGTTATCGAACTAATCAGCCCCAGCATTTT. Encoded protein: CASSYRTNQPQHF. The V call is TRBV6-5, the J call TRBJ1-5; D unresolved. Germline V gives CDR1 MNHEY, CDR2 SVGAGI. V lost 3 bases and J 4 bases, leaving 7 bases between the germline ends. The length of the CDR3 is 13 residues.

This chain connects TRBV28 to TRBJ2-7; 12 nucleotides align to TRBD2. In germline, CDR1 is MDHEN, CDR2 SYDVKM. V dropped 2 bases and J dropped 3; count of bases not matched to a gene: 14. CDR3 length: 19 amino acids. This CDR3 reads CASSLGSLLAGGQRYEQYF. In nucleotides, the CDR3 is TGTGCCAGCAGTTTAGGATCACTACTAGCGGGAGGCCAACGCTACGAGCAGTACTTC.

V gene TRBV11-2 combines with J gene TRBJ2-5, with D possibly matching TRBD2 (5 bases). Trimming took off 2 bases at V and 2 bases at J, with 9 bases between the two ends. In germline, CDR1 is SGHAT, CDR2 FQNNGV. This CDR3 spans 14 amino acids. In nucleotides, the CDR3 is TGTGCCAGCAGCTTAAACAGCGGACAAGAGACCCAGTACTTC. Protein: CASSLNSGQETQYF.

This rearrangement joins TRBV2 to TRBJ1-2; TRBD1 agrees at 7 bases. This CDR3 comprises 12 residues. Germline-derived CDR1 and CDR2 are SNHLY and FYNNEI. CDR3 sequence: CVTSGDSYGYTF. DNA of the CDR3: TGTGTCACATCCGGGGACAGCTATGGCTACACCTTC.

This chain links TRBV5-6 with TRBJ1-2, with a possible D match to TRBD1 (6 bases). Germline V gives CDR1 SGHDT, CDR2 YYEEEE. The CDR3 spans 16 residues. Trimming shortened V by 2 bases and J by 2 bases, and 16 bases separated the two germline ends. For the CDR3, the DNA is TGTGCCAGCAGCTTCTTCCTGCGGGGGCAGAACTATGGCTACACCTTC. This encodes CASSFFLRGQNYGYTF.

This chain uses TRBV14 with TRBJ2-5; 11 positions match TRBD1. Trimming cost V 8 bases and J 5 bases; bases outside gene matches: 4. Germline assignment: CDR1 SGHDN and CDR2 FVKESK. The CDR3 is 13 residues long. In nucleotides, the CDR3 is TGTGCCAGCGCCGGGACAGGGGGGGAGACCCAGTACTTC. It yields the protein CASAGTGGETQYF.

The rearrangement joins TRBV5-4 to TRBJ2-3, with D tentatively TRBD1 (5 bases). The CDR3 is made up of 15 amino acids. Germline CDR1 SGHNT, CDR2 YYREEE (reference sequence). Trimming took off 0 bases at V and 0 bases at J, with 8 bases between the two ends. The CDR3 spells CASSLEDKSTDTQYF. CDR3 nucleotide sequence: TGTGCCAGCAGCTTGGAGGACAAAAGCACAGATACGCAGTATTTT.